The T cell receptor beta chain under discussion was sequenced for a study of T cell changes during pregnancy in multiple sclerosis. TCRdb's copy holds only in-frame clones and misses some; the assay was immunoSEQ multiplex PCR. The sample holds 30,000 to 40,000 clones; 94% are singletons and the top ten take around 0.4%. The CDR3 consists of 12 residues. Trimming cost V 5 bases and J 1 base, with 4 bases left between them. CDR1 SGHTA and CDR2 FQGTGA come from the germline V gene. This chain joins TRBV7-3 and TRBJ2-3, with unresolved D. This receptor was identified in a female donor with multiple sclerosis, enrolled in a pregnancy study. Source: CD4+ T cells from peripheral blood mononuclear cells, taken in the second trimester of pregnancy. The CDR3 reads CASSPGTDTQYF. The CDR3 nucleotides read TGTGCCAGCAGCCCGGGCACAGATACGCAGTATTTT.